These 2 T cell receptor beta chains came from one sample sequenced in a study of technical replicates of blood from several donors. Clones were sequenced by immunoSEQ multiplex PCR, and TCRdb holds only the in-frame ones, with some missing. The table records fewer than 100,000 clones, about 95% of them present only once. What was sequenced was T cells isolated from PBMCs. The receptors were gathered from a human donor in good health.

The chain combines TRBV6-6 with TRBJ1-5; D remains unclear. The CDR3 is 14 residues long. Germline V gives CDR1 MNHNY, CDR2 SVGAGI (reference sequence). The V gene lost 2 bases and the J gene lost 0 bases, with 5 bases spanning the gap. CDR3 protein: CASSYGGSNQPQHF. CDR3 sequence (DNA): TGTGCCAGCAGTTACGGAGGTAGCAATCAGCCCCAGCATTTT.

The rearrangement uses TRBV9 and TRBJ2-1; D remains unclear. The V and J ends lost 4 bases and 0 bases respectively, with 11 bases between them. CDR1 and CDR2 (germline): SGDLS, YYNGEE. The CDR3 totals 15 residues. The DNA for the CDR3 is TGTGCCAGCAGCCCCCCCCGGAGCTCCTACAATGAGCAGTTCTTC. It yields the protein CASSPPRSSYNEQFF.